The 10 T cell receptor gamma chains presented below share a single source sample, sequenced in a study of human gamma delta and Vdelta1 T cells. TCRdb re-processed the PCR reads using CATT. Of several thousand gamma-chain clones listed, 45% to 55% are singletons. Their antigen targets remain unknown. Sequenced material: Vdelta1 gamma-delta T cells from blood grown in culture (DOT cells). All receptors come from a human donor in good health.

J is TRGJ1 or TRGJ2 and V is TRGV4. The V segment lost 2 bases and the J segment 2 bases; nucleotides outside the gene matches: 18. There are 18 residues in the CDR3. The V gene's germline CDR1 is EGSTGY and CDR2 YDSYTSSV. The CDR3 loop is CATWDEVVGGGDYYKKLF. The CDR3 DNA reads as TGTGCCACCTGGGATGAGGTGGTGGGCGGTGGGGATTATTATAAGAAACTCTTT.

With regard to this clone: This sequence may be a read error, since a much larger clone differs from it by one base. Other DNA sequences in this sample translate to the same CDR3. The rearrangement links TRGV5 to TRGJ1 or TRGJ2. V was clipped by 3 bases and J by 6 bases; unmatched bases: 2. Germline V gene sequence: CDR1 VINAFY, CDR2 YDVSNSKD. The CDR3 contains 11 residues. CDR3 sequence: CATWDRYKKLF. For the CDR3, the DNA is TGTGCCACCTGGGACCGTTATAAGAAACTCTTT.

This clone appeared a few times. This may come from a read error, since a much larger clone is one base off. This chain links TRGV9 with TRGJ1 or TRGJ2. CDR3 length: 12 residues. Germline values: CDR1 GITISATS, CDR2 ISYDGTV (reference sequence). The CDR3 sequence is CALWENCYKKLF. For the CDR3, the DNA is TGTGCCTTGTGGGAGAATTGTTATAAGAAACTCTTT.

This clone occurred a few times. J is TRGJ1 or TRGJ2 and V is TRGV5. The CDR3 is 11 amino acids. Unmatched junction bases numbered 3, after V lost 7 bases and J lost 3 bases. In germline, CDR1 is VINAFY, CDR2 YDVSNSKD. Written as DNA, the CDR3 is TGTGCCACCTGTCCTTATTATAAGAAACTCTTT. Its protein product is CATCPYYKKLF.

This clone showed up just a few times. The chain joins TRGV9 to TRGJ1 or TRGJ2. V shed 3 bases, J shed 9 bases, and the junction held 5 bases outside the gene matches. CDR1 and CDR2 (germline): GITISATS, ISYDGTV (reference sequence). CDR3 length: 11 amino acids. The CDR3 nucleotides are TGTGCCTTGTGGGAGATGGCTAAGAAACTCTTT. Translated: CALWEMAKKLF.

Remarks on this clone: Possible read error: a much larger clone is one base away. The V call is TRGV8, the J call TRGJP2. Germline V CDR1 and CDR2: VENAVY, YDSYNSRV. There are 12 residues in the CDR3. V was pared by 4 bases and J by 6 bases, with 2 bases of the junction left unmatched. CDR3 coding DNA: TGTGCCACCTGGGAGGGTGATTGGATCAAGACGTTT. Translation gives CATWEGDWIKTF.

This clone was found a few times. The rearrangement uses TRGV9 and TRGJ1 or TRGJ2. V shed 0 bases and J 2 bases; nucleotides not matched to a gene: 4. Germline CDR1 reads GITISATS; CDR2 reads ISYDGTV (reference sequence). This CDR3 contains 14 residues. CDR3 protein: CALWEVGDYYKKLF. CDR3 sequence (DNA): TGTGCCTTGTGGGAGGTGGGAGATTATTATAAGAAACTCTTT.

A remark on this clone: This clone may be a read error of a much larger clone one base away. This rearrangement joins TRGV2 to TRGJ1 or TRGJ2. J was trimmed by 0 bases and V by 4 bases; bases with no gene match: 3. The germline gives CDR1 EGSNGY, CDR2 YDSYNSKV. The CDR3 contains 13 residues. CDR3 coding DNA: TGTGCCACCTGGGAACCGAATTATTATAAGAAACTCTTT. It is translated as CATWEPNYYKKLF.

This sequence joins TRGV9 and TRGJ1 or TRGJ2. This CDR3 is 14 amino acids long. Unmatched junction bases numbered 5, after V lost 2 bases and J lost 1 base. Germline CDR1 and CDR2: GITISATS and ISYDGTV (reference sequence). CDR3 in amino acids: CALWEARNYYKKLF. CDR3 DNA sequence: TGTGCCTTGTGGGAGGCCCGAAATTATTATAAGAAACTCTTT.

The rearrangement links TRGV5 to TRGJ1 or TRGJ2. Germline values: CDR1 VINAFY, CDR2 YDVSNSKD. V trimming: 1 base; J trimming: 8 bases; junction bases outside the gene matches: 2. The CDR3 consists of 11 residues. The CDR3 protein is CATWDRNKKLF. DNA of the CDR3: TGTGCCACCTGGGACAGAAATAAGAAACTCTTT.